Here is one T cell receptor (beta chain) with its context. Which cohort a participant joined came from the clinical history participants gave. CDR1 and CDR2 from the germline V gene are SGHRS and YFSETQ. J lost 7 bases, V lost 0 bases, and 7 bases had no gene match. The CDR3 covers 17 residues. The table came from immunoSEQ multiplex PCR; TCRdb's copy has only in-frame clones and leaves some out. The data show a few hundred thousand clones, 70% to 90% seen once. This specimen comes from a study of blood T cell repertoires in COVID-19. The receptor's source is a woman in her 50s who had recovered from COVID-19. Input material: PBMCs or T cells enriched from blood (not recorded which). The genes are TRBV5-1 and TRBJ2-1; 13 bases are a match to TRBD2. The CDR3 loop is CASSLGTSGSPRNEQFF. CDR3 coding DNA: TGCGCCAGCAGCTTGGGGACTAGCGGGAGTCCGCGTAATGAGCAGTTCTTC.